This T cell receptor beta chain was sequenced during a study of identical twins. As to this clonotype: What it binds is unknown.

Study-wide results and limits: Excess sharing between twins was weaker in beta out-of-frame sequences. Within monozygotic twins, out-of-frame TCR alpha sharing was underestimated by the models. Excess low generation probability was seen in twin-shared out-of-frame alpha sequences.

V gave up 0 bases and J gave up 11 bases; unmatched junction bases: 6. The CDR3 has 15 amino acids. The V gene's germline CDR1 is SGHAT and CDR2 FQNNGV. TCRdb called the 5' RACE reads again in MiXCR, with one record for every CDR3 protein. The table includes approximately 600,000 distinct CDR3 sequences, approximately 9.6% detected once. This same sample was also taken into another study, of yellow fever vaccine responses in identical twins.

The genes are TRBV11-2 and TRBJ1-4; 10 positions match TRBD1. What was sequenced was PBMCs. This TCR was sampled from a woman younger than 30 in good health. This CDR3 reads CASSLDPGQGPKLFF. In DNA, the CDR3 is TGTGCCAGCAGCTTAGATCCGGGACAGGGGCCCAAACTGTTTTTT. Using reference TRBV11-2 and TRBJ1-4 for the parts outside the CDR3, the full variable domain is EAGVAQSPRYKIIEKRQSVAFWCNPISGHATLYWYQQILGQGPKLLIQFQNNGVVDDSQLPKDRFSAERLKGVDSTLKIQPAKLEDSAVYLCASSLDPGQGPKLFFGSGTQLSVL.